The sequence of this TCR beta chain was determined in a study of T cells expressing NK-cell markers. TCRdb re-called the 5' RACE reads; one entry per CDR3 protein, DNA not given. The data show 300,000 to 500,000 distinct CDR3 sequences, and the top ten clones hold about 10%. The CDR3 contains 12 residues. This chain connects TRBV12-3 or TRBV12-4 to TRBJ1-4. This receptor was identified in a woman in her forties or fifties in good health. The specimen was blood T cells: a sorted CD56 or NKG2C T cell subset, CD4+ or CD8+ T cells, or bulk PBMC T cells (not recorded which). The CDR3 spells CASSLAPLRLFF.